Listed below are T cell receptor beta chains from one sample, sequenced in a study of post-analysis software for immune sequencing data. MiXCR, applied by TCRdb to the PCR reads, yields one record per CDR3 protein. The sample consists of roughly 800,000 distinct CDR3 sequences, around 50% of them appearing once. The material sequenced was blood. Every receptor here comes from a girl aged 5-17 years with multiple sclerosis. Both conserved end residues are part of each CDR3. A D gene is named only where the DNA matches it firmly. Clone size, where shown, is once, few, many, or a class for clones that have expanded.

>.|TRBJ2-3|TRBD1|TRBV15
TGTGCCACCAGCTGGGGACAGGGGACAGATACGCAGTATTTT
CATSWGQGTDTQYF
>.|TRBJ1-6|.|TRBV27
TGTGCCAGCAGTTTACCACCTACAGGGAACTATAATTCACCCCTCCACTTT
CASSLPPTGNYNSPLHF
>.|TRBJ1-6|.|TRBV12-5
TGTGCTAGTGCCCCGGCCGACGCTGCACCCCTCCACTTT
CASAPADAAPLHF
>.|TRBJ2-6|.|TRBV5-1
TGCGCCAGCAGTTCAAATGTGGGGCGGGGGGCCAACGTCCTGACTTTC
CASSSNVGRGANVLTF
>.|TRBJ1-4|.|TRBV7-9
TGTGCCAGCAGCTTAACAGGGCTCACGGCTAATGAAAAACTGTTTTTT
CASSLTGLTANEKLFF
>.|TRBJ2-1|.|TRBV7-8
TGTGCCAGCAGCTTAGCAGGGAAATACAATGAGCAGTTCTTC
CASSLAGKYNEQFF
>.|TRBJ2-7|.|TRBV20-1
TGCAGTGCTAGGGCGGAGTTCGAGCAGTACTTC
CSARAEFEQYF
>.|TRBJ2-1|TRBD2|TRBV6-5
TGTGCCAGCAGTTATGGTGCGGGAGGGTTATACAATGAGCAGTTCTTC
CASSYGAGGLYNEQFF
>.|TRBJ1-2|.|TRBV5-6
TGTGCCAGCAGCTTAGCCCAGAGCTACACCTTC
CASSLAQSYTF
>.|TRBJ2-5|.|TRBV29-1
TGCAGCGTTGCTTCCGGCCAGAGGGGGAGGACCCAGTACTTC
CSVASGQRGRTQYF
>.|TRBJ2-7|TRBD1|TRBV6-5
TGTACCAGCAGTAAGGGACAGGGGGTCTACGAGCAGTACTTC
CTSSKGQGVYEQYF
>few|TRBJ1-5|.|TRBV20-1
TGCAGTGCTAGAGAGGGAGGACCCCAGCATTTT
CSAREGGPQHF
>.|TRBJ2-1|.|TRBV9
TGTGCCAGCAGCGTAGTAAGACAGAGCTCCTACAATGAGCAGTTCTTC
CASSVVRQSSYNEQFF
>.|TRBJ2-3|.|TRBV6-1
TGTGCCAGCAGTCCCCAATGGGGCAATACGGCGGTGGATACGCAGTATTTT
CASSPQWGNTAVDTQYF
>.|TRBJ2-5|.|TRBV20-1
TGCAGTGCCAGCGCTGGGGACGGAGACGACCAAGAGACCCAGTACTTC
CSASAGDGDDQETQYF
>.|TRBJ2-3|.|TRBV20-1
TGCAGTGCTTTTGCCGGAAGTTCACTCGGCACAGATACGCAGTATTTT
CSAFAGSSLGTDTQYF
>few|TRBJ2-7|.|TRBV5-1
TGCGCCAGCAGCTTATTGGCAGGGAGAAACGAGCAGTACTTC
CASSLLAGRNEQYF
>.|TRBJ2-7|TRBD1|TRBV7-8
TGTGCCAGCAGCCCCCCTTGGGACAGCTCCTACGAGCAGTACTTC
CASSPPWDSSYEQYF
>few|TRBJ1-2|TRBD1|TRBV20-1
TGCAGTGCTAGAGACCACAGGGGGCGAGGGGATGGCTACACCTTC
CSARDHRGRGDGYTF
>few|TRBJ2-7|TRBD1|TRBV29-1
TGCAGCGGGACCGGGACAGGGGCTGGCTACGAGCAGTACTTC
CSGTGTGAGYEQYF
>once|TRBJ1-1|.|TRBV30
TGTGCCTGGAGTCCGGGGTCTGAAGCTTTCTTT
CAWSPGSEAFF
>.|TRBJ1-4|TRBD1|TRBV5-1
TGCGCCAGCAGCTTCAACAGGGGGCTAGAAGAAAAACTGTTTTTT
CASSFNRGLEEKLFF
>.|TRBJ2-5|TRBD2|TRBV30
TGTGCCTGTTCTAGCGGGGGGGTCCAAGAGACCCAGTACTTC
CACSSGGVQETQYF
>few|TRBJ2-5|.|TRBV2
TGTGCCAGCAAACCCCATAAGGCGGAGACCCAGTACTTC
CASKPHKAETQYF
>.|TRBJ1-5|TRBD1|TRBV4-1
TGCGCCAGCAGACGTACAGGGGCCGGAGATCAGCCCCAGCATTTT
CASRRTGAGDQPQHF
>.|TRBJ2-1|TRBD2|TRBV7-3
TGTGCCAGCAGCTTACTCCCTGGACTAGCGGGATCCTACAATGAGCAGTTCTTC
CASSLLPGLAGSYNEQFF
>few|TRBJ2-4|.|TRBV20-1
TGCAGTGCTAGAGATAGGGTTACTTCAAAAAACATTCAGTACTTC
CSARDRVTSKNIQYF
>.|TRBJ2-1|.|TRBV7-3
TGTGCCAGCAGCGACCAAGGAGGATTCGGGGGTGAGCAGTTCTTC
CASSDQGGFGGEQFF
>.|TRBJ2-7|TRBD1|TRBV6-6
TGTGCCAGCAGTTACCCGCCCACAGGGGTTCCTCGGTACGAGCAGTACTTC
CASSYPPTGVPRYEQYF
>.|TRBJ2-7|.|TRBV12-3/TRBV12-4
TGTGCCAGCAGTCAAATAGACAGGTATTGGGGCGAGCAGTACTTC
CASSQIDRYWGEQYF
>.|TRBJ2-7|.|TRBV7-9
TGTGCCAGCAGTATAGTAGGAGCAGGGAAGGACGAGCAGTACTTC
CASSIVGAGKDEQYF
>.|TRBJ2-1|.|TRBV7-2
TGTGCCAGCAGCCTTCCCCCAAGTTCGCAGTTCTTC
CASSLPPSSQFF
>.|TRBJ2-7|.|TRBV9
TGTGCCAGCAGCACGCCGGACAGAGCCTACGAGCAGTACTTC
CASSTPDRAYEQYF
>.|TRBJ2-7|.|TRBV27
TGTGCCAGCAGTTTAAAAGTTGCCTACGAGCAGTACTTC
CASSLKVAYEQYF
>few|TRBJ1-1|.|TRBV3-1
TGTGCCAGCAGCCAGAGGAGACAGAACACTGAAGCTTTCTTT
CASSQRRQNTEAFF
>.|TRBJ2-1|.|TRBV10-2
TGCGCCGGCAGTGAGTCGATAAAGCACAATGAGCAGTTCTTC
CAGSESIKHNEQFF
>.|TRBJ1-2|.|TRBV7-3
TGTGCCAGCAGCTCCGGACGGGGGCCCTATGGCTACACCTTC
CASSSGRGPYGYTF
>.|TRBJ1-6|.|TRBV5-6
TGTGCCAGCAGTACATCAAGGCATAATTCACCCCTCCACTTT
CASSTSRHNSPLHF
>few|TRBJ1-1|.|TRBV5-1
TGCGCCAGCAGCTTGGTCGGGGTGAACACTGAAGCTTTCTTT
CASSLVGVNTEAFF
>few|TRBJ1-1|.|TRBV5-1
TGCGCCAGCAGCCCGGGCAGCACTGAAGCTTTCTTT
CASSPGSTEAFF
>few|TRBJ2-7|TRBD1|TRBV2
TGTGCCAGCAGTGTTAAGGGACAGGGTAGCGAGCAGTACTTC
CASSVKGQGSEQYF
>.|TRBJ2-7|.|TRBV12-3/TRBV12-4
TGTGCCAGCAGTTTACTAGGGATGCAGTACTTC
CASSLLGMQYF